A single sample gave rise to the 12 T cell receptor beta chains below, sequenced in a study of T cell responses to AZD1222 COVID-19 vaccine. Method: immunoSEQ multiplex PCR; TCRdb's copy keeps in-frame clones and lacks some. The sample shows about 25,000 clones, roughly 84% of them seen only once. The specimen was peripheral blood, collected 28 days after the second AZD1222 dose. These receptors came from an adult who received the AZD1222 COVID-19 vaccine.

The J gene is TRBJ2-7, the V gene TRBV28; tentatively, D is TRBD2 (6 bases). Trimming shortened V by 5 bases and J by 6 bases, and 32 bases separated the two germline ends. Germline V gene sequence: CDR1 MDHEN, CDR2 SYDVKM. The CDR3 has 19 amino acids. The CDR3 DNA is TGTGCCAGCAGTCTCGGGACGCACTATGCGGGTAAACGGGAGCGCGAGCAGTACTTC. Translation: CASSLGTHYAGKREREQYF. The variable domain in full, completed from reference TRBV28 and TRBJ2-7, reads DVKVTQSSRYLVKRTGEKVFLECVQDMDHENMFWYRQDPGLGLRLIYFSYDVKMKEKGDIPEGYSVSREKKERFSLILESASTNQTSMYLCASSLGTHYAGKREREQYFGPGTRLTVT.

V and J are TRBV7-2 and TRBJ1-1, with D perhaps TRBD1 (5 bases). Trimming shortened V by 1 base and J by 7 bases, and 10 bases separated the two germline ends. Germline CDR1 SGHTA, CDR2 FQGNSA. This CDR3 is built from 13 residues. Here the CDR3 reads CASSLGQTVEAFF. The CDR3 DNA is TGTGCCAGCAGCTTAGGACAGACCGTTGAAGCTTTCTTT.

V and J are TRBV6-2 or TRBV6-3 and TRBJ1-2; D gene ambiguous. The CDR3 length is 14 residues. The V and J ends lost 0 bases and 5 bases respectively, with 10 bases between them. Germline loops: CDR1 MNHEY, CDR2 SVGEGT. The CDR3 DNA reads as TGTGCCAGCAGTTACTCAGGAGGGAGGTATGGCTACACCTTC. Residues: CASSYSGGRYGYTF.

The chain recombines TRBV6-1 with TRBJ2-2; 8 bases map to TRBD1. The CDR3 length is 14 residues. The germline V gene has CDR1 MNHNS and CDR2 SASEGT. V was clipped by 3 bases and J by 6 bases; unmatched bases: 3. In DNA, the CDR3 is TGTGCCAGCAGTGAGGGACAGGAGCCCGGGGAGCTGTTTTTT. Its translation is CASSEGQEPGELFF.

The rearrangement uses TRBV28 and TRBJ1-2, with no clear D. Germline-derived CDR1 and CDR2 are MDHEN and SYDVKM. V lost 5 bases, J lost 2 bases, and 3 bases lay in between. The CDR3 spans 11 residues. CDR3 amino acids: CASSGNYGYTF. CDR3 sequence (DNA): TGTGCCAGCAGTGGAAACTATGGCTACACCTTC.

This CDR3 is CASSYRAGTGIVGNTEAFF. In DNA form, the CDR3 reads TGTGCCAGCAGTTACCGAGCCGGGACAGGGATTGTAGGGAACACTGAAGCTTTCTTT. This chain joins TRBV6-2 or TRBV6-3 and TRBJ1-1; 9 positions agree with TRBD1. Trimming at V came to 2 bases and at J to 1 base, leaving 14 bases not matched to a gene. The CDR3 extends over 19 amino acids. Germline CDR1 MNHEY, CDR2 SVGEGT.

This clone was detected a few times. The chain combines TRBV5-8 with TRBJ2-5, with a weak D call TRBD1 (6 bases). Deletions cut 5 bases from V and 2 bases from J, with 13 bases between. The CDR3 consists of 14 residues. Germline V gene lookup returns CDR1 SGHTS and CDR2 YDEGEE. The DNA of the CDR3 is TGTGCCAGCAGTTACAGGGTCGGGCAAGAGACCCAGTACTTC. Its translation is CASSYRVGQETQYF.

This CDR3 is CASSYGGGMNTEAFF. Here the CDR3 DNA reads TGTGCCAGCAGTTATGGTGGCGGTATGAACACTGAAGCTTTCTTT. The chain is built from TRBV6-5 and TRBJ1-1; D is unclear. From germline, CDR1 is MNHEY and CDR2 SVGAGI. This CDR3 is 15 amino acids long. The V and J ends lost 3 bases and 0 bases respectively, with 11 bases between them.

The chain has TRBV3-1 (or the pseudogene TRBV3-2) and TRBJ2-1; D call uncertain. There are 12 residues in the CDR3. The germline gives CDR1 LGHDT, CDR2 YNNKEL (reference sequence). The V and J ends lost 5 bases and 8 bases respectively, with 10 bases between them. As DNA, the CDR3 is TGTGCCAGCAGCGCGCTTGGCGATGAGCAGTTCTTC. It codes for CASSALGDEQFF.

V usage is TRBV3-1 (or the pseudogene TRBV3-2) and J usage is TRBJ2-2, with 8 bases fitting TRBD2. Germline V gene data show CDR1 as LGHDT and CDR2 as YNNKEL (reference sequence). Trimming cost V 3 bases and J 6 bases; bases outside gene matches: 6. CDR3 length equals 15 residues. The CDR3 DNA sequence: TGTGCCAGCAGCCAGATTAGCGGGGATGCCGGGGAGCTGTTTTTT. It yields the protein CASSQISGDAGELFF.

The chain is built from TRBV6-4 and TRBJ2-3; TRBD2 aligns across 7 bases. V was clipped by 3 bases and J by 2 bases; unmatched bases: 5. This CDR3 has 15 residues. Germline V lookup: CDR1 MRHNA, CDR2 SNTAGT. The CDR3 DNA reads as TGTGCCAGCAGTGAGGGGGAGGGAAACACAGATACGCAGTATTTT. Encoded protein: CASSEGEGNTDTQYF.

The V and J genes are TRBV18 and TRBJ1-5; D is ambiguous. This CDR3 is built from 15 residues. V was shortened by 2 bases and J by 0 bases, with 8 bases between the two germline ends. CDR1 and CDR2 (germline): KGHSH, LQKENI. CDR3 coding DNA: TGTGCCAGCTCACCAGACGGGAATAGCAATCAGCCCCAGCATTTT. It yields the protein CASSPDGNSNQPQHF.